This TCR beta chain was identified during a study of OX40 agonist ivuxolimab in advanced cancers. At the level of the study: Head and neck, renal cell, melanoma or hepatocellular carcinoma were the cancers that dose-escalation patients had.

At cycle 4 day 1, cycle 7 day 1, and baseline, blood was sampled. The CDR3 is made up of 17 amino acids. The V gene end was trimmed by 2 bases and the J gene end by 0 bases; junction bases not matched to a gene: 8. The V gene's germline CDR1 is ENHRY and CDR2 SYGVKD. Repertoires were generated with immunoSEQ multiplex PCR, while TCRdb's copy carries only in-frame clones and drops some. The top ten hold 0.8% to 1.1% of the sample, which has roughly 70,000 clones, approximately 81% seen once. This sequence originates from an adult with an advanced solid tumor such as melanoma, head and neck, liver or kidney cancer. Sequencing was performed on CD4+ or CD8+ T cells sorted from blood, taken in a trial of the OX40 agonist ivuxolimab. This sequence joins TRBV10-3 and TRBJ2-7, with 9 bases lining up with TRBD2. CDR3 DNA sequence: TGTGCCATCAGTGAGGGGAATCTAGCGGGGTCCTCCTACGAGCAGTACTTC. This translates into CAISEGNLAGSSYEQYF.